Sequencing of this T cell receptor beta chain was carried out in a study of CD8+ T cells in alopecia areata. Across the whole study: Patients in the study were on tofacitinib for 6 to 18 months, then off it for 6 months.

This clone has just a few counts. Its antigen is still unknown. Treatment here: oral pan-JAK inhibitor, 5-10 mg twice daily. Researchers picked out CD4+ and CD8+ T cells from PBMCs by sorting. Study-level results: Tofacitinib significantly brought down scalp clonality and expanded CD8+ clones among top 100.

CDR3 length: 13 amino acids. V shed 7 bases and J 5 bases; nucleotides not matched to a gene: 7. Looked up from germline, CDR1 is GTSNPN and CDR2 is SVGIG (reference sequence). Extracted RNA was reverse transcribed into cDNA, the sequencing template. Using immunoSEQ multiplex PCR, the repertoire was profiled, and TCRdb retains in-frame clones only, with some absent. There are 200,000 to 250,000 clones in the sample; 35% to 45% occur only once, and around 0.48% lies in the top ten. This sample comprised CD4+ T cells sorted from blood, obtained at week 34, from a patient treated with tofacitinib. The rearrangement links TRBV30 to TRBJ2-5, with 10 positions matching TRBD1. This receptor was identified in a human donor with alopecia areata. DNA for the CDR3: TGTGCCTCCGACAGGGGGCGGAGGGAGACCCAGTACTTC. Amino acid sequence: CASDRGRRETQYF.